The clone carrying this T cell receptor beta chain was observed a single time. Its antigen is currently unknown. TCRdb reprocessed the 5' RACE reads with MiXCR, giving one entry per CDR3 protein. Among about 340,000 distinct CDR3 sequences, 10% to 15% were seen once, and the ten largest hold about 22%. The sample originates from a study of T-cell memory formation after mild COVID-19. Overall study results and limits: Specificity for SARS-CoV-2 was not confirmed among the second-wave clones peaking on day 37.

Sequenced input: PBMCs or a T cell subset sorted from them (not recorded which). The origin of this receptor is a man aged 18-30 years who had mild COVID-19 (a few samples of this study predate the infection). Cell type and time point are not known.

The CDR3 protein is CASSRGGSGNEQFF. The CDR3 DNA reads TGTGCCAGCTCCCGCGGGGGATCAGGGAATGAGCAGTTCTTC. The rearrangement uses TRBV25-1 and TRBJ2-1; 7 nucleotides match TRBD2. Trimming took 8 bases from V and 7 from J; bases not matched to a gene: 11. Germline CDR1 MGHDK, CDR2 SYGVNS. This CDR3 has 14 amino acids. The complete variable domain, with remaining parts taken from reference TRBV25-1 and TRBJ2-1, reads EADIYQTPRYLVIGTGKKITLECSQTMGHDKMYWYQQDPGMELHLIHYSYGVNSTEKGDLSSESTVSRIRTEHFPLTLESARPSHTSQYLCASSRGGSGNEQFFGPGTRLTVL.